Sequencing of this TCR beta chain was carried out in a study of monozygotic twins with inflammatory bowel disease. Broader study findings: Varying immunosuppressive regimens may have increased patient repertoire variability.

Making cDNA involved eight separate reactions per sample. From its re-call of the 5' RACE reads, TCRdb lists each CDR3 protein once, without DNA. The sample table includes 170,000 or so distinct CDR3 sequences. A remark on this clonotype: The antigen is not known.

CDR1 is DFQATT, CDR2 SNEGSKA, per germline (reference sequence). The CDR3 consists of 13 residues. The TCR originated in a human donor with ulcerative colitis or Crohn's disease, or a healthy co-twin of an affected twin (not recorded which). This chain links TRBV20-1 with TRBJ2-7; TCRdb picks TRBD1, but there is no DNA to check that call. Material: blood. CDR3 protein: CSARGQGSYEQYF.